A selection of T cell receptor beta chains follows, all from one sample in a study of cytomegalovirus exposure and HLA in healthy donors. Assay: immunoSEQ multiplex PCR; the TCRdb copy retains only in-frame clones and omits some. The table shows about 190,000 clones, with roughly 80% occurring only once. The sample taken for sequencing was PBMCs. These receptors all come from a man aged 35 to 55 in good health and CMV-seropositive. Both conserved end residues are part of each CDR3. Fields, in order: V gene, J gene, D gene, clone size, CDR3 protein, CDR3 DNA. The D gene is left open where the match is weak. Clone size, where shown, is once, few, many, or a class for clones that have expanded.

V gene: TRBV5-1; J gene: TRBJ2-1; D gene: -; clone size: -; CDR3 protein: CASSWGGDEQFF; CDR3 DNA: TGCGCCAGCAGCTGGGGCGGGGATGAGCAGTTCTTC
V gene: TRBV5-1; J gene: TRBJ1-1; D gene: TRBD1; clone size: -; CDR3 protein: CASSVGQPNTEAFF; CDR3 DNA: TGCGCCAGCAGCGTGGGACAGCCGAACACTGAAGCTTTCTTT
V gene: TRBV9; J gene: TRBJ2-5; D gene: TRBD1; clone size: -; CDR3 protein: CASSVGRTGGQETQYF; CDR3 DNA: TGTGCCAGCAGCGTAGGTAGGACAGGGGGGCAAGAGACCCAGTACTTC
V gene: TRBV27; J gene: TRBJ1-1; D gene: -; clone size: -; CDR3 protein: CASLDFGTPNTEAFF; CDR3 DNA: TGTGCCAGCCTGGACTTTGGGACACCGAACACTGAAGCTTTCTTT
V gene: TRBV4-2; J gene: TRBJ2-5; D gene: TRBD2; clone size: -; CDR3 protein: CASSQEARGTSAQETQYF; CDR3 DNA: TGTGCCAGCAGCCAAGAAGCCCGTGGGACTAGCGCACAAGAGACCCAGTACTTC
V gene: TRBV7-2; J gene: TRBJ2-1; D gene: TRBD2; clone size: -; CDR3 protein: CASSLGWASGRGVYNEQFF; CDR3 DNA: TGTGCCAGCAGCTTAGGGTGGGCTAGCGGGAGAGGGGTCTACAATGAGCAGTTCTTC
V gene: TRBV9; J gene: TRBJ2-1; D gene: TRBD2; clone size: -; CDR3 protein: CASETSGGNEQFF; CDR3 DNA: TGTGCCAGCGAAACTAGCGGGGGGAATGAGCAGTTCTTC
V gene: TRBV21-1; J gene: TRBJ2-7; D gene: -; clone size: -; CDR3 protein: CASSKGGGRASYEQYF; CDR3 DNA: TGTGCCAGCAGCAAAGGGGGGGGGAGGGCCTCCTACGAGCAGTACTTC
V gene: TRBV19; J gene: TRBJ2-1; D gene: -; clone size: -; CDR3 protein: CASRSDGINEQFF; CDR3 DNA: TGTGCCAGTAGAAGTGACGGGATCAATGAGCAGTTCTTC
V gene: TRBV11-2; J gene: TRBJ2-7; D gene: TRBD1; clone size: -; CDR3 protein: CASSLGTGGWSWEQYF; CDR3 DNA: TGTGCCAGCAGCTTAGGTACAGGGGGCTGGTCGTGGGAGCAGTACTTC
V gene: TRBV10-1; J gene: TRBJ2-5; D gene: TRBD2; clone size: -; CDR3 protein: CASSEVLAGEKGETQYF; CDR3 DNA: TGCGCCAGCAGTGAAGTCCTAGCGGGGGAAAAAGGAGAGACCCAGTACTTC
V gene: TRBV18; J gene: TRBJ1-4; D gene: -; clone size: -; CDR3 protein: CASSPGEQREGKLFF; CDR3 DNA: TGTGCCAGCTCACCGGGAGAGCAGAGGGAGGGAAAACTGTTTTTT
V gene: TRBV11-2; J gene: TRBJ2-7; D gene: -; clone size: -; CDR3 protein: CASSLPVSSYEQYF; CDR3 DNA: TGTGCCAGCAGCTTACCTGTTAGCTCCTACGAGCAGTACTTC
V gene: TRBV19; J gene: TRBJ2-6; D gene: -; clone size: -; CDR3 protein: CASSLQGTGANVLTF; CDR3 DNA: TGTGCCAGTAGTCTACAGGGAACTGGGGCCAACGTCCTGACTTTC
V gene: TRBV7-2; J gene: TRBJ1-1; D gene: TRBD1; clone size: -; CDR3 protein: CASSTRTGVGTEAFF; CDR3 DNA: TGTGCCAGCAGCACCCGGACAGGGGTGGGGACTGAAGCTTTCTTT
V gene: TRBV4-1; J gene: TRBJ2-3; D gene: TRBD1; clone size: -; CDR3 protein: CASSHWGQGGTDTQYF; CDR3 DNA: TGTGCCAGCAGCCACTGGGGACAGGGCGGAACAGATACGCAGTATTTT
V gene: TRBV27; J gene: TRBJ2-7; D gene: -; clone size: -; CDR3 protein: CASSLGGGGSSYEQYF; CDR3 DNA: TGTGCCAGCAGTTTAGGGGGGGGCGGGTCCTCCTACGAGCAGTACTTC
V gene: TRBV6-5; J gene: TRBJ2-7; D gene: TRBD1; clone size: few; CDR3 protein: CASGPDRAQLEQYF; CDR3 DNA: TGTGCCAGCGGCCCGGACAGGGCACAGCTGGAGCAGTACTTC
V gene: TRBV4-2; J gene: TRBJ1-4; D gene: -; clone size: -; CDR3 protein: CASSPGAGQLNEKLFF; CDR3 DNA: TGTGCCAGCAGCCCAGGAGCCGGACAGCTTAATGAAAAACTGTTTTTT
V gene: TRBV28; J gene: TRBJ1-1; D gene: TRBD1; clone size: -; CDR3 protein: CASSAGGQGADEAFF; CDR3 DNA: TGTGCCAGCAGTGCGGGGGGACAGGGGGCTGACGAAGCTTTCTTT
V gene: TRBV7-2; J gene: TRBJ1-1; D gene: TRBD1; clone size: -; CDR3 protein: CASSLQGAWTEAFF; CDR3 DNA: TGTGCCAGCAGCTTACAGGGGGCTTGGACTGAAGCTTTCTTT
V gene: TRBV18; J gene: TRBJ2-2; D gene: -; clone size: once; CDR3 protein: CASSPRAGNTGELFF; CDR3 DNA: TGTGCCAGCTCACCCCGAGCGGGGAACACCGGGGAGCTGTTTTTT
V gene: TRBV19; J gene: TRBJ1-5; D gene: -; clone size: -; CDR3 protein: CASSIITGFQPQHF; CDR3 DNA: TGTGCCAGTAGTATAATTACGGGTTTTCAGCCCCAGCATTTT
V gene: TRBV19; J gene: TRBJ1-1; D gene: TRBD1; clone size: -; CDR3 protein: CASSRARGQFPNTEAFF; CDR3 DNA: TGTGCCAGTAGTAGAGCCAGGGGGCAATTTCCAAACACTGAAGCTTTCTTT
V gene: TRBV4-3; J gene: TRBJ2-5; D gene: -; clone size: -; CDR3 protein: CASSRRDKLGETQYF; CDR3 DNA: TGCGCCAGCAGCCGGAGGGATAAGTTGGGGGAGACCCAGTACTTC
V gene: TRBV6-1; J gene: TRBJ2-7; D gene: TRBD2; clone size: -; CDR3 protein: CASSVGTSTEQYF; CDR3 DNA: TGTGCCAGCAGTGTGGGGACTAGCACAGAGCAGTATTTC
V gene: TRBV7-6; J gene: TRBJ1-1; D gene: -; clone size: -; CDR3 protein: CASSLDRGRGNTEAFF; CDR3 DNA: TGTGCCAGCAGCTTAGATCGGGGTCGGGGGAACACTGAAGCTTTCTTT
V gene: TRBV19; J gene: TRBJ1-4; D gene: -; clone size: -; CDR3 protein: CASSIPGKGEKLFF; CDR3 DNA: TGTGCCAGTAGTATCCCCGGGAAGGGTGAAAAACTGTTTTTT
V gene: TRBV9; J gene: TRBJ2-7; D gene: -; clone size: -; CDR3 protein: CASSKQTGLEIYEQYF; CDR3 DNA: TGTGCCAGCAGCAAGCAAACAGGGCTCGAAATCTACGAGCAGTACTTC
V gene: TRBV28; J gene: TRBJ2-7; D gene: TRBD1; clone size: -; CDR3 protein: CASSFRGQGYEQYF; CDR3 DNA: TGTGCCAGCAGTTTCCGAGGACAGGGGTACGAGCAGTACTTC
V gene: TRBV7-3; J gene: TRBJ2-3; D gene: TRBD2; clone size: -; CDR3 protein: CASSHRGTSGRADDTQYF; CDR3 DNA: TGTGCCAGCAGCCATCGAGGGACTAGCGGGAGGGCCGATGATACGCAGTATTTT
V gene: TRBV4-3; J gene: TRBJ2-5; D gene: TRBD2; clone size: once; CDR3 protein: CASSQDEAGGPQETQYF; CDR3 DNA: TGCGCCAGCAGCCAAGATGAGGCGGGAGGGCCCCAAGAGACCCAGTACTTC
V gene: TRBV28; J gene: TRBJ2-3; D gene: TRBD1; clone size: -; CDR3 protein: CASSFIQGALTDTQYF; CDR3 DNA: TGTGCCAGCAGTTTTATCCAGGGGGCCCTCACAGATACGCAGTATTTT
V gene: TRBV5-6; J gene: TRBJ1-5; D gene: TRBD1; clone size: -; CDR3 protein: CASSLGQGVQPQHF; CDR3 DNA: TGTGCCAGCAGCTTGGGTCAGGGGGTCCAGCCCCAGCATTTT
V gene: TRBV4-1; J gene: TRBJ1-1; D gene: -; clone size: -; CDR3 protein: CASRRSAGNTEAFF; CDR3 DNA: TGCGCCAGCAGAAGGTCCGCAGGGAACACTGAAGCTTTCTTT
V gene: TRBV2; J gene: TRBJ1-3; D gene: -; clone size: -; CDR3 protein: CASKQNSGNTIYF; CDR3 DNA: TGTGCCAGCAAACAAAACTCTGGAAACACCATATATTTT
V gene: TRBV9; J gene: TRBJ1-2; D gene: -; clone size: -; CDR3 protein: CASSLGHVYGYTF; CDR3 DNA: TGTGCCAGCAGCCTGGGACACGTCTATGGCTACACCTTC
V gene: TRBV12-5; J gene: TRBJ2-3; D gene: TRBD1; clone size: -; CDR3 protein: CASATTGQTDTQYF; CDR3 DNA: TGTGCTAGTGCTACGACAGGGCAAACAGATACGCAGTATTTT
V gene: TRBV7-4; J gene: TRBJ2-7; D gene: -; clone size: -; CDR3 protein: CASSLGAVSYEQYF; CDR3 DNA: TGTGCCAGCAGCTTGGGAGCAGTCTCCTACGAGCAGTACTTC
V gene: TRBV18; J gene: TRBJ2-5; D gene: -; clone size: -; CDR3 protein: CASSPSQGRETQYF; CDR3 DNA: TGTGCCAGCTCACCATCGCAAGGGAGGGAGACCCAGTACTTC
V gene: TRBV9; J gene: TRBJ2-3; D gene: -; clone size: -; CDR3 protein: CASSVGGLYTDTQYF; CDR3 DNA: TGTGCCAGCAGCGTAGGAGGGCTATACACAGATACGCAGTATTTT
V gene: TRBV18; J gene: TRBJ2-7; D gene: TRBD2; clone size: once; CDR3 protein: CASSPGGTTIEQYF; CDR3 DNA: TGTGCCAGCTCACCGGGAGGGACCACAATCGAGCAGTACTTC
V gene: TRBV5-1; J gene: TRBJ2-3; D gene: TRBD2; clone size: once; CDR3 protein: CASSGLAGGDTQYF; CDR3 DNA: TGCGCCAGCAGTGGGCTAGCGGGGGGAGATACGCAGTATTTT
V gene: TRBV14; J gene: TRBJ2-1; D gene: -; clone size: few; CDR3 protein: CASRPGFGGVGYNEQFF; CDR3 DNA: TGTGCCAGCAGGCCCGGATTCGGAGGGGTAGGCTACAATGAGCAGTTCTTC